This T cell receptor (beta chain) was identified in a study of blood T cells in healthy people across ages. The use of a sample-barcoded 5' primer and a J-beta primer mix characterized a second PCR of roughly 6 to 11 cycles. TCRdb recomputed calls from the 5' RACE reads with MiXCR, one row per CDR3 protein. The repertoire holds about 770,000 distinct CDR3 sequences, about 42% seen once, with roughly a fifth in the top ten. Germline-derived CDR1 and CDR2 are PRHDT and FYEKMQ (reference sequence). Trimming took 5 bases from V and 5 from J, leaving 14 bases between them. CDR3 size: 14 residues. The genes are TRBV13 and TRBJ2-3, with D perhaps being TRBD1 or TRBD2 (5 bases each). The TCR originated in a man in his 60s in good health. The sample was blood. CDR3 sequence reads: CASSPGDGQDTQYF. The DNA of the CDR3 is TGTGCCAGCAGCCCCGGGGACGGACAAGATACGCAGTATTTT. The full variable domain, its missing parts supplied by reference TRBV13 and TRBJ2-3, is AAGVIQSPRHLIKEKRETATLKCYPIPRHDTVYWYQQGPGQDPQFLISFYEKMQSDKGSIPDRFSAQQFSDYHSELNMSSLELGDSALYFCASSPGDGQDTQYFGPGTRLTVL.